This is a list of T cell receptor beta chains from one sample in a study of a mutant IDH1 vaccine in newly diagnosed glioma. What these receptors recognize is not known. TCRdb keeps only in-frame clones here, not all; method: immunoSEQ multiplex PCR. The table has around 24,000 clones, around 80% seen once. The specimen comprised PBMCs, sampled from a glioma patient whose treatment included an IDH1 peptide vaccine. These receptors came from a man aged 35-49 years with glioma. The CDR3 runs from the conserved cysteine through the conserved F or W. D genes are given only for firm matches. Not all rows give a size; the values are once, few, many and, for expanded clones, a class.

size,D,J,V,DNA,CDR3
-,TRBD2,TRBJ2-2,TRBV5-1,TGCGCCAGCAGCTTGGAGGTAGCGGGAGGGCCCGGCACCGGGGAGCTGTTTTTT,CASSLEVAGGPGTGELFF
few,TRBD2,TRBJ2-1,TRBV6-5,TGTGCCAGCAGTTACCTGACTAGCGGGTACAATGAGCAGTTCTTC,CASSYLTSGYNEQFF
-,-,TRBJ1-1,TRBV28,TGTGCCAGCAGTTTCGGAGGGCCTTACTACCCTGAAGCTTTCTTT,CASSFGGPYYPEAFF
-,-,TRBJ2-1,TRBV6-5,TGTGCCAGCAGTTACAGTACGCGGGGTTACAATGAGCAGTTCTTC,CASSYSTRGYNEQFF
-,-,TRBJ1-2,TRBV27,TGTGCCAGCAGTCCGGCATATGCCAATTTGTATGGCTACACCTTC,CASSPAYANLYGYTF
-,-,TRBJ2-7,TRBV5-6,TGTGCCAGCAGCTTGTACATTCGACTAACCTACGAGCAGTACTTC,CASSLYIRLTYEQYF
medium-sized,-,TRBJ1-2,TRBV25-1,TGTGCCAGCAGTGAATCCCCCTATGGCTACACCTTC,CASSESPYGYTF
-,TRBD1,TRBJ1-2,TRBV7-9,TGTGCCAGCAGCGTAGAGGACAGGGGGCCCCTTGGCTACACCTTC,CASSVEDRGPLGYTF
-,-,TRBJ2-1,TRBV14,TGTGCCAGCAGCCCTCGGACGCAGGGGAATGAGCAGTTCTTC,CASSPRTQGNEQFF
few,-,TRBJ1-1,TRBV2,TGTGCCAGCAGTGAAGGAATGACCCTGAACACTGAAGCTTTCTTT,CASSEGMTLNTEAFF
-,-,TRBJ2-7,TRBV15,TGTGCCACCAGCACCTCGGGTGACGCGGGCGTTAGCGAGCAGTACTTC,CATSTSGDAGVSEQYF
-,-,TRBJ2-5,TRBV6-6,TGTGCCAGCAGTTACTCTGGGTCAGAGCTGGAGACCCAGTACTTC,CASSYSGSELETQYF
-,-,TRBJ2-1,TRBV7-9,TGTGCCAGCAGCTTAAGCCCTAGTGGTGAGCAGTTCTTC,CASSLSPSGEQFF
-,-,TRBJ1-2,TRBV1,TGCACCAGCAGCCAAGATGAGGGGGTTGGAGGCTACACCTTC,CTSSQDEGVGGYTF
-,TRBD1,TRBJ2-3,TRBV7-7,TGTGCCAGCAGCCCGGAGACAGGGAGCACAGATACGCAGTATTTT,CASSPETGSTDTQYF
-,-,TRBJ2-5,TRBV19,TGTGCCAGTACAGACCCGGCAGGCGAGACCCAGTACTTC,CASTDPAGETQYF
-,-,TRBJ1-1,TRBV11-3,TGTGCCAGCAGCTTGGGGGTATTAGTTGACACTGAAGCTTTCTTT,CASSLGVLVDTEAFF
-,-,TRBJ2-2,TRBV7-9,TGTGCCAGCAGGGGGACCGGGGAGCTGTTTTTT,CASRGTGELFF
few,TRBD1,TRBJ1-5,TRBV20-1,TGCAGTGCTAGTACAGGGGCCCCCCAGCATTTT,CSASTGAPQHF
-,-,TRBJ2-2,TRBV5-4,TGTGCCAGCAACCGGTGGGGGGCTGGCGGGGAGCTGTTTTTT,CASNRWGAGGELFF
-,TRBD1,TRBJ2-7,TRBV5-1,TGCGCCGGCAGCATAGCCGGGACAGGGGTCGACGAGCAGTACTTC,CAGSIAGTGVDEQYF
-,-,TRBJ2-2,TRBV6-4,TGTGCCAGCAGTGACTCTAGCACCGGGGAGCTGTTTTTT,CASSDSSTGELFF
-,TRBD1,TRBJ1-1,TRBV18,TGTGCCAGCGACGGGACAGTACGGGGAAACACTGAAGCTTTCTTT,CASDGTVRGNTEAFF
-,-,TRBJ1-1,TRBV6-1,TGTGCCAGCCTCCCAGGGCAATCAAACACTGAAGCTTTCTTT,CASLPGQSNTEAFF
-,-,TRBJ1-2,TRBV13,TGTGCCAGCAGCTTCAGGGCTTATGGCTACACCTTC,CASSFRAYGYTF
-,TRBD1,TRBJ2-7,TRBV5-1,TGTGCCAGCAGCTTGGCCGGGACAGGATTCCACGAGCAGTACTTC,CASSLAGTGFHEQYF
once,-,TRBJ2-7,TRBV11-2,TGTGCCAGCAGCTTGGCCGGCGGGGATCGTTACGAGCAGTACTTC,CASSLAGGDRYEQYF
few,-,TRBJ2-3,TRBV19,TGTGCCAGTAGTATCTTCGGGACGCAGTATTTT,CASSIFGTQYF
once,-,TRBJ2-2,TRBV10-2,TGCGCCAGCAGTGAGATTCTCGGGGCCGACACCGGGGAGCTGTTTTTT,CASSEILGADTGELFF
-,-,TRBJ2-1,TRBV2,TGTGCCAGCAGTGAACCCTACAATGAGCAGTTCTTC,CASSEPYNEQFF
-,-,TRBJ1-5,TRBV27,TGTGCCAGCAGTTTATCGGGGGGTGATCAGCCCCAGCATTTT,CASSLSGGDQPQHF
-,TRBD1,TRBJ1-3,TRBV7-8,TGTGCCAGCAGCCCAGGGACAGGATACTCTGGAAACACCATATATTTT,CASSPGTGYSGNTIYF
-,TRBD1,TRBJ1-2,TRBV18,TGTGCCAGCTCACCTTCTCGACAGGGGGATCGAGAGGGCTACACCTTC,CASSPSRQGDREGYTF
-,TRBD1,TRBJ2-2,TRBV5-5,TGTGCCAGCAGCGGGACAGAAAACACCGGGGAGCTGTTTTTT,CASSGTENTGELFF
-,TRBD1,TRBJ2-7,TRBV15,TGTGCCACCAGCCCTCGGGACAGCGTAGCCTACGAGCAGTACTTC,CATSPRDSVAYEQYF
few,-,TRBJ1-5,TRBV7-9,TGTGCCAGCAGCTTACAGCACAATCAGCCCCAGCATTTT,CASSLQHNQPQHF
-,-,TRBJ2-5,TRBV7-2,TGTGCCAGCAGCTTAGCGGGCAGGGGAGAGACCCAGTACTTC,CASSLAGRGETQYF
-,TRBD1,TRBJ1-5,TRBV10-3,TGTGCCATCAGTGAGTCGGGACAGGGGAGGGGGAATCAGCCCCAGCATTTT,CAISESGQGRGNQPQHF
once,-,TRBJ1-2,TRBV6-6,TGTGCCAGCAGCACACAGGGTCGGGACTATGGCTACACCTTC,CASSTQGRDYGYTF
-,TRBD1,TRBJ2-7,TRBV6-5,TGTGCCAGCAGTCACCGGGACAGGCGAACCTACGAGCAGTACTTC,CASSHRDRRTYEQYF
-,-,TRBJ1-5,TRBV29-1,TGCAGCGTTGCTATCAGCGAAAATCAGCCCCAGCATTTT,CSVAISENQPQHF
-,-,TRBJ2-5,TRBV7-7,TGTGCCAGCAGCTTAGTTAACCAAGAGACCCAGTACTTC,CASSLVNQETQYF
-,TRBD2,TRBJ2-3,TRBV28,TGTGCCAGCAACCTACTAATCCCGGGACTAGCGGACGACACAGATACGCAGTATTTT,CASNLLIPGLADDTDTQYF
-,-,TRBJ2-1,TRBV7-2,TGTGCCAGCAGTTCAGACTTCTACAGTGAGCAGTTCTTC,CASSSDFYSEQFF
-,-,TRBJ2-4,TRBV7-2,TGTGCCAGCAGCTTACAGACCGCTCGCGGGGACATTCAGTACTTC,CASSLQTARGDIQYF